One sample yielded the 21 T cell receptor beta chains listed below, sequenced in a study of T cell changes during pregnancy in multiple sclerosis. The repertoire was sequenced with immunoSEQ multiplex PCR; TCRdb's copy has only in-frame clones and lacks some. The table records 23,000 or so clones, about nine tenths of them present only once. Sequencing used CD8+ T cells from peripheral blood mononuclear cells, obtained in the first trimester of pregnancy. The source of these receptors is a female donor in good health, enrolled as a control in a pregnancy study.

CDR3 nucleotides: TGCGCCAGCAGCTACGGGACAGGCGGAGGGACCGGGGAGCTGTTTTTT. Residues: CASSYGTGGGTGELFF. This rearrangement joins TRBV4-3 to TRBJ2-2; 8 bases line up with TRBD1. Germline CDR1 LGHNA, CDR2 YSLEER. This CDR3 is built from 16 residues. Trimming removed 5 bases from V and 5 bases from J; junction bases left unmatched: 10.

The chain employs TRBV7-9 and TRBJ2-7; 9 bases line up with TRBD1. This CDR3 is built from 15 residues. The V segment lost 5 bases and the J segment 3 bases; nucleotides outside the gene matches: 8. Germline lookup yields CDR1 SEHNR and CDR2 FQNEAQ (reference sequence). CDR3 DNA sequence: TGTGCCAGCAGCCGACCCGGGACAGGGAACTACGAGCAGTACTTC. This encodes CASSRPGTGNYEQYF.

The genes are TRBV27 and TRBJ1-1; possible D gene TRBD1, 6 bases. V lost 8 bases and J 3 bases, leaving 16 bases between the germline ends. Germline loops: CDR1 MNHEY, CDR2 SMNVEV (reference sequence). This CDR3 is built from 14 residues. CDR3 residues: CASLSRGGYTEAFF. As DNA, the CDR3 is TGTGCCAGCTTATCCAGGGGAGGGTACACTGAAGCTTTCTTT.

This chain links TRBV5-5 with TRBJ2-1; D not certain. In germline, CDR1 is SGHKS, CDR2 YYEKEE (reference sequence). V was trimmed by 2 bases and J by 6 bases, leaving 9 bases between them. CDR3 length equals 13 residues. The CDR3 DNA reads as TGTGCCAGCAGCTTCGGTACCGGCAATGAGCAGTTCTTC. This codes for CASSFGTGNEQFF. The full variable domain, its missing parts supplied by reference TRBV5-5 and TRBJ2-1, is DAGVTQSPTHLIKTRGQQVTLRCSPISGHKSVSWYQQVLGQGPQFIFQYYEKEERGRGNFPDRFSARQFPNYSSELNVNALLLGDSALYLCASSFGTGNEQFFGPGTRLTVL.

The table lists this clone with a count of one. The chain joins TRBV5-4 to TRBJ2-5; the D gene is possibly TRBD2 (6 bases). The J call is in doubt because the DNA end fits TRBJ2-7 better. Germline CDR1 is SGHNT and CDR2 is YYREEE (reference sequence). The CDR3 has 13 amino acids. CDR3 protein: CASSPDAGYEQYF. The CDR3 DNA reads TGTGCCAGCAGCCCCGACGCGGGGTACGAGCAGTACTTC.

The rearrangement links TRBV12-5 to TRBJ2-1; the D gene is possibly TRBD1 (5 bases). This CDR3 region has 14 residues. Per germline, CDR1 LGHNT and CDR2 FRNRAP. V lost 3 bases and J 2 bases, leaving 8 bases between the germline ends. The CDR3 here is CASGFRDAYNEQFF. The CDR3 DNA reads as TGTGCTAGTGGTTTCAGGGATGCCTACAATGAGCAGTTCTTC.

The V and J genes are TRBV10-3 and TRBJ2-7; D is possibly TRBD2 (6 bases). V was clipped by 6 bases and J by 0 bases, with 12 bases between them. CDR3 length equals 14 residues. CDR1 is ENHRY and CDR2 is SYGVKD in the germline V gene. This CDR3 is CAISGGLASYEQYF. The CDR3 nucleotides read TGTGCCATCAGCGGGGGATTAGCCTCCTACGAGCAGTACTTC.

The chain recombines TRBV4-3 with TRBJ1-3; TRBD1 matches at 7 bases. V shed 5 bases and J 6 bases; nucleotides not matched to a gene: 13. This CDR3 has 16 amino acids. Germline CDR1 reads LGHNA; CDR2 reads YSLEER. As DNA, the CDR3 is TGCGCCAGCAGCTTCGGGACAGCCCCTTTGACAAACACCATATATTTT. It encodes CASSFGTAPLTNTIYF.

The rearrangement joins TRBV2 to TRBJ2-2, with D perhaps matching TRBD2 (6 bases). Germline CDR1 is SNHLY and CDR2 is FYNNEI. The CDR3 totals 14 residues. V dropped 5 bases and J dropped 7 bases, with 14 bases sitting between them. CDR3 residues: CASSREDSGGELFF. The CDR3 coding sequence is TGTGCCAGCAGTCGTGAGGATAGCGGCGGGGAGCTGTTTTTT.

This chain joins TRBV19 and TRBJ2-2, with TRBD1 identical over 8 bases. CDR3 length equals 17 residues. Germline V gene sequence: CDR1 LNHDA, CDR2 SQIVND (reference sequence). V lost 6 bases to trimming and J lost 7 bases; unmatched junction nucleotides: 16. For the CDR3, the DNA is TGTGCCAGTAGCATCTCAGTCCCAGGGGGCCTATACGGGGAGCTGTTTTTT. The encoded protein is CASSISVPGGLYGELFF. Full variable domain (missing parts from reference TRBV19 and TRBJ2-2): DGGITQSPKYLFRKEGQNVTLSCEQNLNHDAMYWYRQDPGQGLRLIYYSQIVNDFQKGDIAEGYSVSREKKESFPLTVTSAQKNPTAFYLCASSISVPGGLYGELFFGEGSRLTVL.

The CDR3 region is CAISEVGQGDEELFF. For the CDR3, the DNA is TGTGCCATCAGTGAGGTGGGACAGGGGGACGAGGAACTGTTTTTT. The chain couples TRBV10-3 to TRBJ1-4; 11 bases are a match to TRBD1. Germline trimming cut 2 bases from V and 12 bases from J; bases unmatched to any gene: 8. Per germline, CDR1 ENHRY and CDR2 SYGVKD. CDR3 length equals 15 residues.

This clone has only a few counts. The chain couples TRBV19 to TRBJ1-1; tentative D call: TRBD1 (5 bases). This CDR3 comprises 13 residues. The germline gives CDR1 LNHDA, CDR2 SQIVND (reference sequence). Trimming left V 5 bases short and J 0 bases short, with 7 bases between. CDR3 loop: CASSVGLNTEAFF. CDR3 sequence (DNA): TGTGCCAGTAGTGTGGGGCTGAACACTGAAGCTTTCTTT.

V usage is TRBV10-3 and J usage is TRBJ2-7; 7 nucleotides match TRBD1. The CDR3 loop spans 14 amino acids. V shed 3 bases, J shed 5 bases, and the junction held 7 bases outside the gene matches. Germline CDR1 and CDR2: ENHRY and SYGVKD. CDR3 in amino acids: CAISDPTDRDEQYF. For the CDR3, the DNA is TGTGCCATCAGTGATCCCACCGACAGGGACGAGCAGTACTTC.

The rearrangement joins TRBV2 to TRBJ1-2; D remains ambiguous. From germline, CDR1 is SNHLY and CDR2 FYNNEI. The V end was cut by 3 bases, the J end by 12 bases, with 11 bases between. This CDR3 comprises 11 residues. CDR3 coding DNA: TGTGCCAGCAGTGACAACACAGATGACACCTTC. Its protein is CASSDNTDDTF.

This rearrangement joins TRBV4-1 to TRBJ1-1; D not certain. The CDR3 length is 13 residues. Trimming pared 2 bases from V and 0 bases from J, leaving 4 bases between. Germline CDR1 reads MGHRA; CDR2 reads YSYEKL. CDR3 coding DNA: TGCGCCAGCAGCCAACTATTGAACACTGAAGCTTTCTTT. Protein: CASSQLLNTEAFF.

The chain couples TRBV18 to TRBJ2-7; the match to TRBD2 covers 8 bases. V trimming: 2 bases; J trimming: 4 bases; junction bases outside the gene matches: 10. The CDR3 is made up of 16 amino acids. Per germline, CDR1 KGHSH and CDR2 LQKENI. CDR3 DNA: TGTGCCAGCTCACCAAGCAGCGGGGGAGCCTCTTACGAGCAGTACTTC. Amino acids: CASSPSSGGASYEQYF.

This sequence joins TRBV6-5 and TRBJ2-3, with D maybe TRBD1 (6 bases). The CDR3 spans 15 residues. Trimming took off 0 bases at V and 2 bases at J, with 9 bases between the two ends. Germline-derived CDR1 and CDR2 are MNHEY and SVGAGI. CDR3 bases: TGTGCCAGCAGTTACTCTCCAGGGGCCACAGATACGCAGTATTTT. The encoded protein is CASSYSPGATDTQYF.

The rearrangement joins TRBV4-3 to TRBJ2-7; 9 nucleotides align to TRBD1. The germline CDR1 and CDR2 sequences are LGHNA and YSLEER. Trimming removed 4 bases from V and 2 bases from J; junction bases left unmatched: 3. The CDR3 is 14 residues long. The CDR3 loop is CASSPRTGAYEQYF. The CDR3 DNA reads TGCGCCAGCAGCCCTCGGACAGGGGCCTACGAGCAGTACTTC.

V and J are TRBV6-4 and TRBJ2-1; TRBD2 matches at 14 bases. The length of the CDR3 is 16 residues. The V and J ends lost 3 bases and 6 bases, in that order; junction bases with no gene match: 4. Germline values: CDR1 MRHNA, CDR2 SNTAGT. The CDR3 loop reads CASSEKTSGGANEQFF. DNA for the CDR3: TGTGCCAGCAGTGAGAAGACTAGCGGGGGGGCCAATGAGCAGTTCTTC.

CDR3 amino acids: CASRTTGESGQETQYF. In DNA, the CDR3 is TGTGCCAGTAGAACCACAGGGGAGTCGGGCCAAGAGACCCAGTACTTC. The chain combines TRBV19 with TRBJ2-5; 7 bases align to TRBD1. This CDR3 is built from 16 residues. CDR1 is LNHDA, CDR2 SQIVND, per germline (reference sequence). V shed 6 bases, J shed 1 base, and the junction held 11 bases outside the gene matches.

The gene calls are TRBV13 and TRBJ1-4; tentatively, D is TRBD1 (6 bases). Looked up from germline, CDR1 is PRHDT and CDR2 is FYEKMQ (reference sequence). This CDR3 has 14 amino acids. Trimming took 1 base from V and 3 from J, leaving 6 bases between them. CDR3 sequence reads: CASSLDRANEKLFF. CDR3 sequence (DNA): TGTGCCAGCAGCTTAGACAGGGCTAATGAAAAACTGTTTTTT.